This entry concerns a single T cell receptor beta chain. Random hexamers served to reverse transcribe roughly 0.5 to 1 ug RNA. A single record per CDR3 protein comes from TCRdb applying MiXCR to the immunoSEQ multiplex PCR reads. Of about 210,000 distinct CDR3 sequences listed, 90% to 95% were seen once; the top ten hold around 0.093%. This specimen comes from a study of CD8 T cells in Susac syndrome. The TCR sequence derives from a human donor in good health. Sequenced material: CD4+ T cells from PBMCs.

CDR3: CASRRGASDTQYF. The CDR3 DNA reads as TGTGCCAGCAGACGCGGGGCCTCAGATACGCAGTATTTT. The V call is TRBV25-1, the J call TRBJ2-3, with a weak D call TRBD2 (6 bases). The CDR3 spans 13 residues. The V gene lost 6 bases and the J gene lost 4 bases, with 11 bases spanning the gap. The germline gives CDR1 MGHDK, CDR2 SYGVNS.